These 28 T cell receptor beta chains originate from one sample sequenced in a study of T cells in localized non-small cell lung cancer. Measured with immunoSEQ multiplex PCR; TCRdb has only the in-frame clones, and not every one. Counted here are about 2,500 clones, about 23% occurring once; the ten biggest clones make up over 5%. The sequences come from lung tumor tissue, collected before any cancer treatment. The origin of the receptors is a man aged 40-75 years with stage II lung adenocarcinoma.

By sample fraction, this clone is medium-sized. V is TRBV11-3 and J is TRBJ1-3; D not resolved. CDR1 is SGHNT and CDR2 is YENEEA in the germline V gene. V was pared by 8 bases and J by 0 bases, with 11 bases between. The CDR3 is 14 amino acids. This CDR3 is CASGSSPSGNTIYF. DNA of the CDR3: TGTGCCAGCGGTAGCAGCCCCTCTGGAAACACCATATATTTT.

This clone rates as medium-sized (0.01 to 0.1%). This chain connects TRBV6-8 to TRBJ1-1; 7 positions agree with TRBD1. The CDR3 has 16 residues. From germline, CDR1 is MNHGY and CDR2 SAAAGT. J lost 4 bases, V lost 2 bases, and 10 bases had no gene match. This CDR3 is CASSYRSFTGVTEAFF. The DNA for the CDR3 is TGTGCCAGCAGTTACCGCTCTTTTACAGGGGTCACTGAAGCTTTCTTT.

The rearrangement uses TRBV5-1 and TRBJ1-5, with TRBD1 matching over 11 bases. V lost 4 bases and J lost 7; bases outside the gene matches: 7. CDR3 length: 15 residues. Germline V gene sequence: CDR1 SGHRS, CDR2 YFSETQ. The CDR3: CASSLGTGGIQPQHF. The CDR3 bases are TGCGCCAGCAGCCTTGGGACAGGGGGAATCCAGCCCCAGCATTTT.

This clone is classed as medium-sized. J is TRBJ1-1 and V is TRBV6-8; D unresolved. Trimming stripped 5 bases from V and 1 base from J, with 17 bases between. The CDR3 runs to 16 residues. The germline CDR1 and CDR2 sequences are MNHGY and SAAAGT. The CDR3 DNA sequence: TGTGCCAGCAGTGTGGGCCCGAGCGGGAAGAACACTGAAGCTTTCTTT. Translation gives CASSVGPSGKNTEAFF.

There are a few counts of this clone. The chain uses TRBV2 and TRBJ1-5, with 7 bases aligning to TRBD1. This CDR3 has 14 residues. The germline V gene has CDR1 SNHLY and CDR2 FYNNEI. V lost 4 bases and J lost 3; bases outside the gene matches: 3. CDR3 bases: TGTGCCAGCAGTGCGGGACAGATCAATCAGCCCCAGCATTTT. Its protein product is CASSAGQINQPQHF.

This rearrangement joins TRBV6-8 to TRBJ2-2; 12 nucleotides agree with TRBD2. The V and J ends lost 6 bases and 3 bases, in that order; junction bases with no gene match: 14. This CDR3 comprises 19 residues. Germline V gene data show CDR1 as MNHGY and CDR2 as SAAAGT. The CDR3 nucleotides read TGTGCCAGCAGCCCCCGGACCTATCTAGCGGGAGGGTACACCGGGGAGCTGTTTTTT. This sequence encodes CASSPRTYLAGGYTGELFF.

The chain joins TRBV6-8 to TRBJ2-3, with 9 bases that match TRBD1. This CDR3 has 13 amino acids. V was clipped by 10 bases and J by 2 bases; unmatched bases: 4. Germline CDR1 is MNHGY and CDR2 is SAAAGT. CDR3 protein: CATRTGATDTQYF. The CDR3 DNA sequence: TGTGCCACCCGGACAGGGGCCACAGATACGCAGTATTTT.

The V gene is TRBV28, the J gene TRBJ2-1; the D gene is possibly TRBD2 (6 bases). Germline values: CDR1 MDHEN, CDR2 SYDVKM. This CDR3 is 15 amino acids long. Deletions cut 7 bases from V and 7 bases from J, with 20 bases between. The CDR3 loop reads CASIGQLGGRNEQFF. The CDR3 bases are TGTGCCAGCATCGGCCAGCTGGGAGGTAGAAATGAGCAGTTCTTC.

This clone has only a few counts. V is TRBV11-3 and J is TRBJ1-3; weak D call: TRBD1 (6 bases). V was pared by 3 bases and J by 8 bases, with 14 bases between. This CDR3 has 14 amino acids. Germline CDR1 is SGHNT and CDR2 is YENEEA. The CDR3 region is CASSFGGGLDTIYF. The CDR3 DNA reads as TGTGCCAGCAGCTTCGGCGGGGGCCTGGACACCATATATTTT.

The chain recombines TRBV9 with TRBJ2-5; 10 bases map to TRBD2. V lost 3 bases to trimming and J lost 2 bases; unmatched junction nucleotides: 4. The CDR3 spans 15 residues. Germline CDR1 and CDR2: SGDLS and YYNGEE. CDR3 loop: CASSAVAGGQETQYF. The CDR3 coding sequence is TGTGCCAGCAGCGCCGTAGCGGGAGGTCAAGAGACCCAGTACTTC.

This clone is classed as large. The CDR3 spells CASSFSPAGDTTGTDTQYF. The CDR3 DNA sequence: TGTGCCAGCAGTTTTAGCCCAGCGGGCGATACGACTGGCACAGATACGCAGTATTTT. This chain links TRBV28 with TRBJ2-3; D is possibly TRBD2 (6 bases). This CDR3 spans 19 amino acids. CDR1 is MDHEN, CDR2 SYDVKM, per germline. Trimming took 3 bases from V and 1 from J, leaving 23 bases between them.

This rearrangement joins TRBV6-8 to TRBJ2-2, with D perhaps matching TRBD2 (5 bases). CDR3 length: 14 residues. Germline assignment: CDR1 MNHGY and CDR2 SAAAGT. With 5 bases removed from V and 0 bases from J, the gap between germline ends came to 7 bases. CDR3 in amino acids: CASSIGTNTGELFF. The CDR3 DNA reads as TGTGCCAGCAGTATCGGGACGAACACCGGGGAGCTGTTTTTT.

This chain uses TRBV6-7 with TRBJ2-5; D is unclear. TRBV6-7 is treated as an ORF (open reading frame) with a function not yet certain. V was shortened by 1 base and J by 5 bases, with 2 bases between the two germline ends. The CDR3 has 11 amino acids. CDR3 protein: CASSYLETQYF. The CDR3 bases are TGTGCCAGCAGTTACTTGGAGACCCAGTACTTC.

The rearrangement joins TRBV19 to TRBJ2-5; D gene unclear. Germline V gene data show CDR1 as LNHDA and CDR2 as SQIVND (reference sequence). CDR3 length: 13 residues. V shed 5 bases and J shed 5 bases, with 12 bases lying between them. CDR3 in DNA: TGTGCCAGTAGTTTTAAACCGAGGGAGACCCAGTACTTC. It specifies CASSFKPRETQYF.

J is TRBJ1-4 and V is TRBV9; maybe TRBD1 (6 bases). The CDR3 loop spans 14 amino acids. The V end lost 6 bases, the J end lost 4 bases, and 13 bases lay between the germline ends. Germline V CDR1 and CDR2: SGDLS, YYNGEE. CDR3 in amino acids: CASNLQGDNEKLFF. The CDR3 DNA reads as TGTGCCAGCAACCTACAGGGCGATAATGAAAAACTGTTTTTT.

The rearrangement links TRBV11-3 to TRBJ1-2, with a weak D call TRBD1 (5 bases). The V gene's germline CDR1 is SGHNT and CDR2 YENEEA. The CDR3 extends over 15 amino acids. V was cut by 1 base and J by 0 bases, with 9 bases left in between. CDR3 region: CASSLGTLANYGYTF. CDR3 in DNA: TGTGCCAGCAGCTTAGGGACACTGGCTAACTATGGCTACACCTTC.

The chain has TRBV9 and TRBJ1-2; 8 bases are shared with TRBD1. This CDR3 has 13 residues. Trimming took 4 bases from V and 6 from J; bases not matched to a gene: 5. The germline V gene has CDR1 SGDLS and CDR2 YYNGEE. CDR3 amino acids: CASSLRQGNGYTF. In DNA form, the CDR3 reads TGTGCCAGCAGCCTTCGACAGGGGAATGGCTACACCTTC. Combining the CDR3 with reference TRBV9 and TRBJ1-2 gives the whole variable domain DSGVTQTPKHLITATGQRVTLRCSPRSGDLSVYWYQQSLDQGLQFLIQYYNGEERAKGNILERFSAQQFPDLHSELNLSSLELGDSALYFCASSLRQGNGYTFGSGTRLTVV.

The chain is built from TRBV6-8 and TRBJ2-3; D remains unclear. V lost 7 bases to trimming and J lost 4 bases, with 9 bases between them. Per germline, CDR1 MNHGY and CDR2 SAAAGT. The CDR3 loop spans 12 amino acids. Written as DNA, the CDR3 is TGTGCCAGCACCCCTAGTGCAGATACGCAGTATTTT. Protein product: CASTPSADTQYF.

This clone has just a few counts. The chain has TRBV11-3 and TRBJ2-5, with D perhaps matching TRBD1 or TRBD2 (6 bases each). The CDR3 spans 14 residues. From germline, CDR1 is SGHNT and CDR2 YENEEA. The germline V and J ends were trimmed by 8 bases and 1 base, with 14 bases remaining between them. CDR3 DNA: TGTGCCAGCGGAGGGACACCTTTCCAAGAGACCCAGTACTTC. Amino acids: CASGGTPFQETQYF.

This clone was recorded a few times. The chain combines TRBV25-1 with TRBJ2-1, with D uncertain. Per germline, CDR1 MGHDK and CDR2 SYGVNS. The CDR3 has 15 residues. Trimming pared 5 bases from V and 10 bases from J, leaving 21 bases between. CDR3 sequence reads: CASSPPNGRLEEQFF. The CDR3 DNA reads TGTGCCAGCAGTCCCCCGAACGGGCGTCTAGAGGAGCAGTTCTTC.

This chain joins TRBV29-1 and TRBJ2-1; D remains unclear. The V gene's germline CDR1 is SQVTM and CDR2 ANQGSEA. Trimming took off 4 bases at V and 7 bases at J, with 14 bases between the two ends. The CDR3 consists of 13 residues. CDR3 DNA: TGCAGCGTTGCCCCCGTCCAGGATAATGAGCAGTTCTTC. It encodes CSVAPVQDNEQFF.

This clone was counted between two and nine times. V usage is TRBV28 and J usage is TRBJ2-3, with 7 bases matching TRBD2. V trimming: 8 bases; J trimming: 2 bases; junction bases outside the gene matches: 4. Germline CDR1 reads MDHEN; CDR2 reads SYDVKM. The CDR3 is 13 residues long. As DNA, the CDR3 is TGTGCCAGCGGGGGGGAATCCACAGATACGCAGTATTTT. It codes for CASGGESTDTQYF.

Concerning this clone itself: The junction departs from germline at one end; a sequencing error may be responsible. The rearrangement joins TRBV6-1 to TRBJ2-1; 7 nucleotides align to TRBD2. CDR1 MNHNS and CDR2 SASEGT come from the germline V gene. The CDR3 has 14 amino acids. CDR3 coding DNA: TGTGCCATCAGTGAAGGAGCGGGGCTGGATGAGCAGTTCTTC. As protein: CAISEGAGLDEQFF.

This clone is labeled as medium-sized. The rearrangement uses TRBV6-8 and TRBJ2-7; unclear D gene. The CDR3 totals 16 residues. Germline CDR1 reads MNHGY; CDR2 reads SAAAGT. V was cut by 6 bases and J by 0 bases, with 18 bases left in between. DNA for the CDR3: TGTGCCAGCAGGTCGGAGAGGACGTCGAGCTCCTACGAGCAGTACTTC. Translating gives CASRSERTSSSYEQYF.

J is TRBJ1-3 and V is TRBV29-1; D uncertain. Germline V CDR1 and CDR2: SQVTM, ANQGSEA. The CDR3 totals 15 residues. The V end was cut by 6 bases, the J end by 0 bases, with 15 bases between. The CDR3 sequence is CSVVRPPSSGNTIYF. In DNA, the CDR3 is TGCAGCGTGGTCCGGCCCCCGAGCTCTGGAAACACCATATATTTT.

This clone is categorized as medium-sized. The chain employs TRBV11-3 and TRBJ2-3, with 12 bases identical to TRBD2. The V gene's germline CDR1 is SGHNT and CDR2 YENEEA. The CDR3 covers 18 residues. Trimming cost V 3 bases and J 2 bases; bases outside gene matches: 9. CDR3 loop: CASSFTPRLAGDTDTQYF. The CDR3 DNA follows: TGTGCCAGCAGCTTCACGCCTAGACTAGCGGGAGACACAGATACGCAGTATTTT.

This clone has more than one count but fewer than ten. The chain is built from TRBV18 and TRBJ2-1; unclear D gene. This CDR3 is built from 14 residues. V lost 5 bases and J lost 4, with 12 bases in between. The germline gives CDR1 KGHSH, CDR2 LQKENI. The CDR3 sequence is CASSTRASYNEQFF. DNA for the CDR3: TGTGCCAGCTCAACCCGGGCTTCATACAATGAGCAGTTCTTC.

There are a few counts of this clone. This sequence joins TRBV9 and TRBJ2-1; D remains ambiguous. V dropped 0 bases and J dropped 12 bases, with 13 bases sitting between them. CDR1 is SGDLS and CDR2 is YYNGEE in the germline V gene. The CDR3 has 13 residues. The chain's CDR3 is CASSVGGPKRQFF. CDR3 nucleotide sequence: TGTGCCAGCAGCGTAGGAGGACCCAAAAGGCAGTTCTTC. The variable domain in full, with the rest retrieved from reference TRBV9 and TRBJ2-1, is DSGVTQTPKHLITATGQRVTLRCSPRSGDLSVYWYQQSLDQGLQFLIQYYNGEERAKGNILERFSAQQFPDLHSELNLSSLELGDSALYFCASSVGGPKRQFFGPGTRLTVL.